This record looks at one TCR beta chain sequence and its context. Controls matched for sex and age were healthy donors. Negative isolation was used for CD8+ and CD4+ T cells, and FACS enrichment was applied to TEMRA cells. This CDR3 comprises 13 residues. CDR1 SGHRS and CDR2 YFSETQ come from the germline V gene. J gave up 5 bases and V 7 bases, and 8 bases lay outside the gene matches. With random hexamers, reverse transcription was performed on roughly 0.5 to 1 ug of RNA. Coverage of TCR beta CDR3 amplification by immunoSEQ multiplex PCR extended to 54 Vbeta and 13 Jbeta. MiXCR was run by TCRdb on the immunoSEQ multiplex PCR reads, yielding one entry per CDR3 protein. The table shows some 130,000 distinct CDR3 sequences, with around 96% occurring only once. The source of the sample is a study of CD8 T cells in Susac syndrome.

The receptor's source is a human donor in good health. The rearrangement uses TRBV5-1 and TRBJ2-5; TRBD2 matches at 7 bases. The material sequenced was CD4+ T cells from PBMCs. The CDR3 here is CASAAGVRETQYF. CDR3 coding DNA: TGCGCCAGCGCGGCGGGAGTGAGGGAGACCCAGTACTTC.